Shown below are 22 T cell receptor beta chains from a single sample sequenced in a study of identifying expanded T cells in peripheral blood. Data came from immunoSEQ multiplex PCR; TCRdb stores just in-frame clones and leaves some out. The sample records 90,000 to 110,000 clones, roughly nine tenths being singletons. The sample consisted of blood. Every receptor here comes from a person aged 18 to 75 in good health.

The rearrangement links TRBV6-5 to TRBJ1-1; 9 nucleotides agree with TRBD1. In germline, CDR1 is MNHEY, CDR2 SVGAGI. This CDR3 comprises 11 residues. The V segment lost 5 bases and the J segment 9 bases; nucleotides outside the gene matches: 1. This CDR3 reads CASSTGGKAFF. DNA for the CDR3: TGTGCCAGCAGTACAGGGGGCAAAGCTTTCTTT.

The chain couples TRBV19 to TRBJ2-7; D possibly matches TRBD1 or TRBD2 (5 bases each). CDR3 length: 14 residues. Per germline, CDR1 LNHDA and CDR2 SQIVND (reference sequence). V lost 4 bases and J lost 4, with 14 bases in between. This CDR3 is CASSKGPHRYEQYF. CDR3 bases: TGTGCCAGTAGTAAGGGACCGCACCGGTACGAGCAGTACTTC.

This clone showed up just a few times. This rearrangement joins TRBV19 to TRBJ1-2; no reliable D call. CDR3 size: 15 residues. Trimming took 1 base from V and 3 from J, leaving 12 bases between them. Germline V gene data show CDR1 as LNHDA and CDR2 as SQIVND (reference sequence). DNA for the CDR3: TGTGCCAGTAGTATAGTGGTTCGACCTGACTATGGCTACACCTTC. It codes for CASSIVVRPDYGYTF.

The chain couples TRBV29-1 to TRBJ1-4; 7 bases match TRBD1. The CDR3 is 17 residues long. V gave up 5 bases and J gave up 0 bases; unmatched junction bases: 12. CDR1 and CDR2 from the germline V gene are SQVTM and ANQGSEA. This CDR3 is CSVLGLTGSATNEKLFF. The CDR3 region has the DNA TGCAGCGTTCTGGGTCTGACAGGGTCCGCAACTAATGAAAAACTGTTTTTT.

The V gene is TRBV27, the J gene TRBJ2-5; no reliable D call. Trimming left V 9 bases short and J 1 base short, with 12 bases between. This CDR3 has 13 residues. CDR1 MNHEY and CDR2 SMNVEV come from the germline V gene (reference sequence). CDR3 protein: CARPPRSQETQYF. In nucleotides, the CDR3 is TGTGCCAGGCCTCCCCGCAGCCAAGAGACCCAGTACTTC.

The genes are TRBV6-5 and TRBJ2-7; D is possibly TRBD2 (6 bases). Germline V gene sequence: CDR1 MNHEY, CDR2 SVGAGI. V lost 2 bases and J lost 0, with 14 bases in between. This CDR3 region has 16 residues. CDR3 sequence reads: CASSYVAGPISYEQYF. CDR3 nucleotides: TGTGCCAGCAGTTACGTTGCGGGACCCATCTCCTACGAGCAGTACTTC.

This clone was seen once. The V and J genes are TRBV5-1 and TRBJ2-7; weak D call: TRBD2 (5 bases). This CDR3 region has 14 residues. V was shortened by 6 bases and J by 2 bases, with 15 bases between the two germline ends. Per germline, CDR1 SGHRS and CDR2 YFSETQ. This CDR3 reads CASTTRVGAYEQYF. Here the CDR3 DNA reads TGCGCCAGCACCACGAGGGTGGGTGCCTACGAGCAGTACTTC.

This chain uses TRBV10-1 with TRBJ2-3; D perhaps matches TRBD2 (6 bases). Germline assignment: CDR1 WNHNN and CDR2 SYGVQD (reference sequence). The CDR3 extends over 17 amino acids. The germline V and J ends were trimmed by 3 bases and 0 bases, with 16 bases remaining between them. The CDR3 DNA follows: TGCGCCAGCAGTGATCGGGGGACGTCAACTAGCACAGATACGCAGTATTTT. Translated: CASSDRGTSTSTDTQYF.

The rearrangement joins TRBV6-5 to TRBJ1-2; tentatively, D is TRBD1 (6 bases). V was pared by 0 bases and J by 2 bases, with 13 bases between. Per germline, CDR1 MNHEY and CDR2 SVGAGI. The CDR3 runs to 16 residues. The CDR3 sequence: CASSYSGVTGNYGYTF. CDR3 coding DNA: TGTGCCAGCAGTTACTCCGGAGTCACAGGGAACTATGGCTACACCTTC.

The chain's CDR3 is CASTAWGQNTEAFF. CDR3 nucleotide sequence: TGTGCCAGCACTGCTTGGGGGCAAAACACTGAAGCTTTCTTT. The chain carries TRBV2 and TRBJ1-1; TRBD1 might be the D (6 bases). The length of the CDR3 is 14 residues. Germline loops: CDR1 SNHLY, CDR2 FYNNEI. Trimming pared 7 bases from V and 2 bases from J, leaving 14 bases between.

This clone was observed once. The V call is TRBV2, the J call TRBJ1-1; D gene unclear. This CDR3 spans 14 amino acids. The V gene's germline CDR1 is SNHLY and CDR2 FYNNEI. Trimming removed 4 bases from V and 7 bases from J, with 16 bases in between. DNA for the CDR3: TGTGCCAGCAGTGCCGTAGTGGGCTCGGTTGAAGCTTTCTTT. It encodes CASSAVVGSVEAFF.

CDR3 nucleotides: TGCAGCGGCGGACAGCTCCTTAACTATGGCTACACCTTC. Translation gives CSGGQLLNYGYTF. The chain has TRBV29-1 and TRBJ1-2, with TRBD1 as a possible D gene (6 bases). V was cut by 7 bases and J by 1 base, with 13 bases left in between. CDR1 is SQVTM and CDR2 is ANQGSEA in the germline V gene. This CDR3 is 13 amino acids long. Supplemented by reference TRBV29-1 and TRBJ1-2, the full variable domain reads SAVISQKPSRDICQRGTSLTIQCQVDSQVTMMFWYRQQPGQSLTLIATANQGSEATYESGFVIDKFPISRPNLTFSTLTVSNMSPEDSSIYLCSGGQLLNYGYTFGSGTRLTVV.

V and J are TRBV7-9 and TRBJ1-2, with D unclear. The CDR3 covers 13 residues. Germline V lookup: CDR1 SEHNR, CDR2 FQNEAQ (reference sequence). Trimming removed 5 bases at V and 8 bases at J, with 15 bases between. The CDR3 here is CASSTQTRTGYTF. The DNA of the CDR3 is TGTGCCAGCAGCACCCAGACCCGGACGGGCTACACCTTC.

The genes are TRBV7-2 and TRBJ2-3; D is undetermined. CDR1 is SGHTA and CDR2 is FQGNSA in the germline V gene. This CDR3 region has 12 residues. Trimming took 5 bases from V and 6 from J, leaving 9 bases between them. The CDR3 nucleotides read TGTGCCAGCAGCCCAAGCGTCGATACGCAGTATTTT. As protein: CASSPSVDTQYF.

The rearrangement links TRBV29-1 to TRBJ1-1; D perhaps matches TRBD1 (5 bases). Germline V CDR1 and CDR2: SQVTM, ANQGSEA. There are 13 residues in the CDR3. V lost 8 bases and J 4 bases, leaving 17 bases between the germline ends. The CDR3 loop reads CSFLDTGSTEAFF. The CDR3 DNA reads TGCAGCTTCCTGGACACGGGTAGCACTGAAGCTTTCTTT. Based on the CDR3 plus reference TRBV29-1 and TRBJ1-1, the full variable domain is SAVISQKPSRDICQRGTSLTIQCQVDSQVTMMFWYRQQPGQSLTLIATANQGSEATYESGFVIDKFPISRPNLTFSTLTVSNMSPEDSSIYLCSFLDTGSTEAFFGQGTRLTVV.

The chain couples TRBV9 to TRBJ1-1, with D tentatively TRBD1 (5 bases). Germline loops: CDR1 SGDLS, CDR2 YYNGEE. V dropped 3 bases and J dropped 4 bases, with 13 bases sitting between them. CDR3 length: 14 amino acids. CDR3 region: CASSGYLGGTEAFF. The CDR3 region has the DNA TGTGCCAGCAGCGGTTACTTGGGGGGCACTGAAGCTTTCTTT.

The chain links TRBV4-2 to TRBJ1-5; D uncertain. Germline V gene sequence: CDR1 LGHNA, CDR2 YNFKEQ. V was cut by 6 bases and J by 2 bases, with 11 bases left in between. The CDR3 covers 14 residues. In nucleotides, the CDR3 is TGTGCCAGCAGTACCCTGGCGGGCAATCAGCCCCAGCATTTT. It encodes CASSTLAGNQPQHF.

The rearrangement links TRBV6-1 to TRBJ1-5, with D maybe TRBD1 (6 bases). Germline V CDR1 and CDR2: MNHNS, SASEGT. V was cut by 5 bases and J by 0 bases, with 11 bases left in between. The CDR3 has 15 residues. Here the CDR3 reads CASSLGHNSNQPQHF. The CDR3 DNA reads TGTGCCAGCAGTTTGGGACACAATAGCAATCAGCCCCAGCATTTT.

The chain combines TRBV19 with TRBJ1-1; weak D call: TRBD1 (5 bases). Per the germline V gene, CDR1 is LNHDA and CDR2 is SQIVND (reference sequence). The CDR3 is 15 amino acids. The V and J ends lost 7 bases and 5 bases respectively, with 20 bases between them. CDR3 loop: CASNPSQGGGTEAFF. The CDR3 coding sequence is TGTGCCAGTAACCCTAGTCAGGGCGGAGGAACTGAAGCTTTCTTT.

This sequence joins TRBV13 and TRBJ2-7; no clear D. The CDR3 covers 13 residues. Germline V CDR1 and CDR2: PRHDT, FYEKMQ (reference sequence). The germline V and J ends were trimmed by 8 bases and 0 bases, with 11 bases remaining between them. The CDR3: CASALRSSYEQYF. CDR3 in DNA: TGTGCCAGCGCCCTTCGGAGCTCCTACGAGCAGTACTTC.

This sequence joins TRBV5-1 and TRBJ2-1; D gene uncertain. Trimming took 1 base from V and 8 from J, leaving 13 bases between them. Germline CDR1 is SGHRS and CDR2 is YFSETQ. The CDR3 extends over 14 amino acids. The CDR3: CASSLLGGEDEQFF. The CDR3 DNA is TGCGCCAGCAGCTTGCTTGGCGGCGAGGATGAGCAGTTCTTC.

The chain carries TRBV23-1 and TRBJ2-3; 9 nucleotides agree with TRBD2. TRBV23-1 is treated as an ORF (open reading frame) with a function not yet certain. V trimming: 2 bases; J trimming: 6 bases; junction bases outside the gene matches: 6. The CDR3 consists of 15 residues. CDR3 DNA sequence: TGCGCCAGCAGTCAAAAGCGGGGGGCCCTGGATACGCAGTATTTT. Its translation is CASSQKRGALDTQYF.